This TCR beta chain was documented in a study of cytomegalovirus exposure and HLA in healthy donors (dated by TCRdb to 2015 to 2018). Study-wide context: In an earlier analysis of some 610 of the donors, 250 to 350 Gb of sequence data and 120 million or so unique TCR beta sequences from some 170 million T cells were reported. The study was designed to test whether signatures of past pathogen exposure could be identified by cataloging public T cell receptors. An early release covering about 600 HLA-typed donors comprised about 290 gigabases of sequencing data and around 86 million unique TCR sequences. The study used immunosequencing to profile the T cell repertoires of approximately 630 subjects and linked those repertoires to cytomegalovirus serostatus. A later genetic analysis took genome-wide SNP genotypes for about 55% of the roughly 700 donors and used that subset as a discovery cohort. HLA typing covered class I and class II loci at four-digit resolution. Roughly five DR-DQ haplotypes were treated as single units for association and clustering because of strong linkage in the cohort. Alongside the repertoire data, information on donor age, sex, ethnicity and CMV serostatus was compiled. Typing coverage varied by locus: roughly 629-640 donors for A, B, C, DRB1 and DQB1; more than 500 for DQA1; around 570 for DPA1; some 470 for DPB1. To predict cytomegalovirus infection status, the study brought together high-throughput TCR immunosequencing, statistical association of individual TCRs with disease status, and machine learning. Among roughly 400 genotyped donors of the cohort, an average of about 220,000 unique TCR beta nucleotide sequences was sequenced per donor, of which roughly 17% were non-productive. To decide whether each TCR beta V gene segment behaved as functional or pseudogenic, an earlier analysis of approximately 590 of the donors relied on high-throughput TCR beta sequencing. In addition to the first cohort of several hundred subjects, a separate validation cohort of around 110 different subjects was used. The later analysis used no new phenotypic data to find candidate immune exposures, relying instead on TCR beta sequences and their occurrence across donors. Among the roughly 400 genotyped donors, 75% to 90% belonged to the genetic ancestry cluster associated with self-reported Caucasian donors. Every repertoire in the discovery cohort had been generated on one and the same sequencing platform. A later analysis re-examined previously published TCR beta repertoires from hundreds of donors and added high-resolution HLA genotyping to investigate patterns of TCR occurrence.

Paper-wide results and their limitations: The study gave a list of 150 to 200 TCR beta chains associated with cytomegalovirus. A group of highly shared sequence variants was considered likely to be a technical artifact of the sequencing pipeline. Presence/absence analyses assumed roughly uniform sequencing depth across donors, an assumption that may not hold. The classifier was reported to diagnose cytomegalovirus status with high specificity and sensitivity in both the original and validation cohorts. Broadly in line with IMGT annotations, most TCR beta V segments showed up in productive rearrangements about 87% or about 30% of the time in an earlier analysis of around 600 of the donors. V-gene and J-gene trimming of TCR beta chains was associated with a missense DCLRE1C variant in a later genetic analysis, and the association was replicated in an independent cohort. Some IMGT-functional V segments, including TRBV6-2 and TRBV6-3, could not be distinguished by the 87-base-pair reads and were therefore excluded. While some public TCRs were present in many individuals, most TCR sequences turned up only very rarely across donors. Because counts were too low, seventeen rarely observed V segments, including chromosome 9 orphons, were excluded from the earlier analysis of roughly 580 of the donors. CMV serostatus was the only immune exposure information available for the cohort. According to a later genetic analysis, donors in an Asian-associated ancestry cluster had fewer N-insertions in productive TCRs than the approximately 650-donor mean. When HLA alleles, especially DR and DQ, strongly co-occurred, attributing TCR associations to individual alleles was difficult. A later analysis reported that several top co-occurrence clusters appeared linked to parvovirus B19, influenza, CMV and Epstein-Barr virus. In a later analysis, HLA-associated TCR beta chains showed more clonal expansion and lower generation probabilities than non-associated chains that were equally common. At a false discovery rate of 0.05, a later analysis linked around 15,000 TCR beta sequences to specific HLA alleles. A later analysis found that most CMV-associated TCR beta chains appeared HLA-restricted, with HLA associations seemingly driven largely by CMV exposure. Linkage disequilibrium might explain the correlated functional status among segregating V segments, but an unknown experimental factor could not be excluded. The authors suggested that the approach could potentially be extended to other disease states and immunological phenotypes. Because some donors lacked HLA typing at each locus, the association tests relied only on the typed subset. A further reported finding was that TCR beta sequences accurately predicted the HLA-A and HLA-B alleles for most subjects in the first cohort. In a later analysis, the rate of TCR association differed among HLA loci, with DRB1 alleles having the most associated TCRs and HLA-C alleles having the fewest. This cohort had only TCR beta chains sequenced, and the lack of alpha or paired-chain data limited which features could be detected. In vitro tests confirmed that a few of the cytomegalovirus-associated TCR beta chains recognize cytomegalovirus antigens.

Library preparation used the immunoSEQ multiplex PCR assay. A mixture of 60 forward primers for TCR Vbeta segments and 13 reverse primers for TCR Jbeta segments was used in the multiplex PCR. The CDR3 region of rearranged TCR beta genes was amplified from genomic DNA by a multiplex PCR assay. The Illumina HiSeq System was used to sequence the amplified TCR beta libraries as 87-base-pair reads. The authors' pipeline ran thus. A later analysis counted tens of millions of unique TCR beta chains across the 650 to 700 repertoires, and some 11 million of these chains were shared by at least two donors. Raw reads were error-corrected and collapsed into unique sequences with a nearest-neighbor algorithm that merged closely related sequences to remove PCR and sequencing errors. CDR3 sequences were aligned to IMGT reference sequences to assign V, D and J gene segments. Each retained sequence needed at least a six-nucleotide match to both a V gene segment and a J gene segment. A rearrangement was called productive if the CDR3 had no stop codons and remained in frame with V and J, and every other rearrangement was called non-productive. CDR3 was defined by IMGT convention, running from the second conserved V-encoded cysteine to the conserved J-encoded phenylalanine. The earlier analysis of about 590 of the donors excluded sequences that lacked an unambiguous match to a single V gene segment. An earlier analysis of almost 600 of the donors classified V segments as functional when productive rearrangements were above 56.7% and as segregating when the standard deviation between donors was above 5%. A statistical classification framework was built for diagnosing cytomegalovirus status from the catalog of TCR beta chain sequences. V and J gene assignment, in a later analysis, came from comparing TCR nucleotide sequences with IMGT/GENE-DB human TR gene sequences. In a later analysis, CDR3 sequences and most-parsimonious VDJ recombination scenarios were assigned using the TCRdist pipeline. A later analysis defined each TCR beta chain by its CDR3 amino acid sequence plus V-gene family, and excluded reads lacking a unique V-gene family. A later analysis removed roughly 590 highly shared, low-generation-probability nucleotide sequences to deal with suspected cross-contamination and a sequencing artifact. A later analysis calculated a clonal expansion index for each public chain from normalized within-repertoire ranks of inferred template counts. A later analysis computed generation probabilities with a VDJ recombination model fitted to out-of-frame rearrangements, and checked the results against IGoR. In a later analysis, TCR-TCR, TCR-HLA and TCR-CMV co-occurrence was scored with hypergeometric tests, and a repertoire-size bias correction was applied to TCR pairs. False discovery rates were estimated in a later analysis by permuting HLA or CMV assignments 20 times. A later analysis grouped co-occurring TCRs with DBSCAN, adding TCRdist sequence similarity when clustering within HLA-allele-positive subsets. Repertoires with fewer than 30,000 or more than 120,000 public chains were left out of co-occurrence clustering, as were a handful of repertoires with anomalous nucleotide sharing. TCRdb stores this immuneACCESS table with in-frame sequences only. Part of the clones is absent; in the studies checked, under half of the shortfall reflects unresolved V genes, and no reason is known for the rest. That table gives V, J and clone size, and the DNA gave D and trimming. This sample holds fewer than 250,000 clones; over 70% were observed only once. The top ten hold 3.1% of the sample.

With regard to this clone: Its antigen is not yet known. Per-base qualities were not stored, and no clone one base away is much larger.

The cohort consisted of approximately 670 healthy bone marrow donors. At the time of sampling, every cohort member was nominally healthy, though immune exposures that went unrecorded were likely present. The donor was CMV seropositive and was included in the group of 250 to 350 seropositive cohort members. A peripheral blood sample was provided by each donor, and peripheral blood mononuclear cells were used for TCR beta sequencing. Genomic DNA extraction from the blood cell samples was performed with the Qiagen DNeasy Blood Extraction Kit. Including cysteine and phenylalanine, the CDR3 has 15 amino acids. Here the CDR3 DNA is all that survives: 45 bases in frame from base 1. Cut back by 2 bases and 3 bases, the V and J ends lie 10 bases apart. CDR1 SGHAT and CDR2 FQNNGV are derived from the germline V gene.

The receptor comes from a woman younger than 45 in good health and CMV-seropositive. The chain joins TRBV11-2 to TRBJ2-2, with TRBD2 tentatively as D gene (5 bases match). Sequencing was carried out using PBMCs. The sequenced DNA: TGTGCCAGCAGCTTAATGGACGGGGACACCGGGGAGCTGTTTTTT. Its coded protein is CASSLMDGDTGELFF.